Listed below are T cell receptor beta chains from one sample, sequenced in a study of Graves' ophthalmopathy and Graves' hyperthyroidism. TCRdb processed the multiplex PCR reads anew with MiXCR; each CDR3 protein has one entry. This sample has roughly 700,000 distinct CDR3 sequences, with approximately 40% found just once. Sequencing was done on a sample of peripheral blood. The source of these receptors is an adult man with Graves' ophthalmopathy. Both conserved end residues are part of each CDR3. Fields, in order: V gene, J gene, CDR3 length, D gene, CDR3 protein. D genes are given only for firm matches.

TRBV7-9	TRBJ1-2	14	NA	CASSRRSDSYGYTF
TRBV10-2	TRBJ1-4	14	TRBD1	CASSSTGSGEKLFF
TRBV15	TRBJ1-4	13	NA	CATSRDADEKLFF
TRBV12-3/TRBV12-4	TRBJ1-5	16	NA	CASSPWDKLSNQPQHF
TRBV10-2	TRBJ1-2	17	NA	CASSERNAGALNYGYTF
TRBV6-1	TRBJ1-2	15	NA	CASSEGPSRSYGYTF
TRBV29-1	TRBJ1-2	12	NA	CSLAGPGYGYTF
TRBV25-1	TRBJ1-6	13	TRBD1	CASRGTGPRPLHF
TRBV7-9	TRBJ1-1	15	NA	CASSFLQGGRTEAFF
TRBV7-9	TRBJ1-1	14	TRBD1	CASSGQGPNTEAFF
TRBV10-3	TRBJ1-5	9	NA	CASSVPQHF
TRBV12-5	TRBJ2-2	14	NA	CASGLDKNTGELFF
TRBV7-9	TRBJ1-3	12	NA	CASSSDRDTIYF
TRBV10-3	TRBJ1-5	14	NA	CAISESAGLETQHF
TRBV7-9	TRBJ2-7	15	NA	CASSTLRGFPNEQYF
TRBV10-3	TRBJ1-3	13	NA	CAVSGYSGNTIYF
TRBV7-8	TRBJ2-7	16	NA	CASSLASGQVTYEQYF
TRBV11-1	TRBJ2-5	15	NA	CASSPGDRRQETQYF
TRBV25-1	TRBJ2-2	15	NA	CASSIEPTFPGELFF
TRBV25-1	TRBJ1-2	15	TRBD1	CASGEWTGTNYGYTF
TRBV6-1	TRBJ2-7	13	NA	CASSYLRGYEQYF
TRBV7-2	TRBJ2-5	14	TRBD2	CASAAGGAKETQYF
TRBV7-3	TRBJ1-6	15	NA	CASSLNPRRDSPLHF
TRBV29-1	TRBJ1-3	15	NA	CSAWGDGTSGNTIYF
TRBV19	TRBJ2-7	14	TRBD2	CASSIGRTSTEQYF
TRBV19	TRBJ2-5	12	NA	CASSIGSEAQYF
TRBV20-1	TRBJ1-5	15	TRBD1	CSAGNRGSGNQPQHF
TRBV15	TRBJ2-3	13	NA	CATSRDLRDTQYF
TRBV20-1	TRBJ2-6	14	TRBD1	CSAKRGTGDNVLTF
TRBV10-2	TRBJ1-1	17	NA	CASRGRTLLPTNTEAFF
TRBV25-1	TRBJ1-5	17	NA	CASSPGTLGQRDQPQHF
TRBV29-1	TRBJ1-1	14	TRBD1	CSVRRGGMNTEAFF
TRBV7-9	TRBJ1-2	16	TRBD1	CASSPTGGGTHYGYTF
TRBV7-2	TRBJ2-3	13	NA	CASSTPLEDTQYF
TRBV29-1	TRBJ1-2	12	TRBD1	CSVKQGLDGYTF
TRBV7-2	TRBJ2-7	13	NA	CASSSASSYEQYF
TRBV15	TRBJ2-7	14	NA	CATSRDFGSSEQYF
TRBV7-9	TRBJ2-7	14	NA	CASSSPMDIWEQYF
TRBV9	TRBJ1-2	14	TRBD1	CASSAQGPGYGYTF
TRBV5-5	TRBJ1-5	15	NA	CASSRRGHSNQPQHF
TRBV2	TRBJ2-3	14	NA	CASREGDISYTQYF
TRBV2	TRBJ1-6	13	NA	CASSVLTEGPLHF
TRBV25-1	TRBJ2-5	16	TRBD2	CASSSPGRGGGETQYF
TRBV20-1	TRBJ2-7	14	TRBD1	CSAWGTGGIGEQYF
TRBV2	TRBJ1-2	15	NA	CASSYHYGSRYGYTF
TRBV7-2	TRBJ1-5	13	NA	CASSLEQGQPQHF
TRBV29-1	TRBJ2-5	14	NA	CSVKPVGGRETQYF
TRBV15	TRBJ1-2	14	TRBD1	CAASSPQGEDGYTF
TRBV9	TRBJ1-1	15	NA	CASSSTGQSNTEAFF
TRBV6-4	TRBJ1-1	13	NA	CASGFVRYTEAFF
TRBV10-3	TRBJ1-4	13	NA	CAISDGDFLWLFF
TRBV19	TRBJ1-3	12	NA	CASSTYGNTIYF
TRBV24-1	TRBJ1-5	15	NA	CATSDPGTVDQPQHF
TRBV24-1	TRBJ1-5	14	NA	CATSAPGPNQPQHF
TRBV25-1	TRBJ2-2	17	TRBD2	CASSPPGSGGAVGELFF
TRBV6-5	TRBJ1-2	13	NA	CASSPGTRYGYTF
TRBV11-2	TRBJ2-5	19	NA	CASSLGPRGGLFTLETQYF
TRBV25-1	TRBJ2-2	12	NA	CASSDADRELFF
TRBV25-1	TRBJ1-2	14	TRBD1	CAWSARRTGGGYTF
TRBV5-1	TRBJ2-5	15	TRBD1	CASSYTGGAEETQYF